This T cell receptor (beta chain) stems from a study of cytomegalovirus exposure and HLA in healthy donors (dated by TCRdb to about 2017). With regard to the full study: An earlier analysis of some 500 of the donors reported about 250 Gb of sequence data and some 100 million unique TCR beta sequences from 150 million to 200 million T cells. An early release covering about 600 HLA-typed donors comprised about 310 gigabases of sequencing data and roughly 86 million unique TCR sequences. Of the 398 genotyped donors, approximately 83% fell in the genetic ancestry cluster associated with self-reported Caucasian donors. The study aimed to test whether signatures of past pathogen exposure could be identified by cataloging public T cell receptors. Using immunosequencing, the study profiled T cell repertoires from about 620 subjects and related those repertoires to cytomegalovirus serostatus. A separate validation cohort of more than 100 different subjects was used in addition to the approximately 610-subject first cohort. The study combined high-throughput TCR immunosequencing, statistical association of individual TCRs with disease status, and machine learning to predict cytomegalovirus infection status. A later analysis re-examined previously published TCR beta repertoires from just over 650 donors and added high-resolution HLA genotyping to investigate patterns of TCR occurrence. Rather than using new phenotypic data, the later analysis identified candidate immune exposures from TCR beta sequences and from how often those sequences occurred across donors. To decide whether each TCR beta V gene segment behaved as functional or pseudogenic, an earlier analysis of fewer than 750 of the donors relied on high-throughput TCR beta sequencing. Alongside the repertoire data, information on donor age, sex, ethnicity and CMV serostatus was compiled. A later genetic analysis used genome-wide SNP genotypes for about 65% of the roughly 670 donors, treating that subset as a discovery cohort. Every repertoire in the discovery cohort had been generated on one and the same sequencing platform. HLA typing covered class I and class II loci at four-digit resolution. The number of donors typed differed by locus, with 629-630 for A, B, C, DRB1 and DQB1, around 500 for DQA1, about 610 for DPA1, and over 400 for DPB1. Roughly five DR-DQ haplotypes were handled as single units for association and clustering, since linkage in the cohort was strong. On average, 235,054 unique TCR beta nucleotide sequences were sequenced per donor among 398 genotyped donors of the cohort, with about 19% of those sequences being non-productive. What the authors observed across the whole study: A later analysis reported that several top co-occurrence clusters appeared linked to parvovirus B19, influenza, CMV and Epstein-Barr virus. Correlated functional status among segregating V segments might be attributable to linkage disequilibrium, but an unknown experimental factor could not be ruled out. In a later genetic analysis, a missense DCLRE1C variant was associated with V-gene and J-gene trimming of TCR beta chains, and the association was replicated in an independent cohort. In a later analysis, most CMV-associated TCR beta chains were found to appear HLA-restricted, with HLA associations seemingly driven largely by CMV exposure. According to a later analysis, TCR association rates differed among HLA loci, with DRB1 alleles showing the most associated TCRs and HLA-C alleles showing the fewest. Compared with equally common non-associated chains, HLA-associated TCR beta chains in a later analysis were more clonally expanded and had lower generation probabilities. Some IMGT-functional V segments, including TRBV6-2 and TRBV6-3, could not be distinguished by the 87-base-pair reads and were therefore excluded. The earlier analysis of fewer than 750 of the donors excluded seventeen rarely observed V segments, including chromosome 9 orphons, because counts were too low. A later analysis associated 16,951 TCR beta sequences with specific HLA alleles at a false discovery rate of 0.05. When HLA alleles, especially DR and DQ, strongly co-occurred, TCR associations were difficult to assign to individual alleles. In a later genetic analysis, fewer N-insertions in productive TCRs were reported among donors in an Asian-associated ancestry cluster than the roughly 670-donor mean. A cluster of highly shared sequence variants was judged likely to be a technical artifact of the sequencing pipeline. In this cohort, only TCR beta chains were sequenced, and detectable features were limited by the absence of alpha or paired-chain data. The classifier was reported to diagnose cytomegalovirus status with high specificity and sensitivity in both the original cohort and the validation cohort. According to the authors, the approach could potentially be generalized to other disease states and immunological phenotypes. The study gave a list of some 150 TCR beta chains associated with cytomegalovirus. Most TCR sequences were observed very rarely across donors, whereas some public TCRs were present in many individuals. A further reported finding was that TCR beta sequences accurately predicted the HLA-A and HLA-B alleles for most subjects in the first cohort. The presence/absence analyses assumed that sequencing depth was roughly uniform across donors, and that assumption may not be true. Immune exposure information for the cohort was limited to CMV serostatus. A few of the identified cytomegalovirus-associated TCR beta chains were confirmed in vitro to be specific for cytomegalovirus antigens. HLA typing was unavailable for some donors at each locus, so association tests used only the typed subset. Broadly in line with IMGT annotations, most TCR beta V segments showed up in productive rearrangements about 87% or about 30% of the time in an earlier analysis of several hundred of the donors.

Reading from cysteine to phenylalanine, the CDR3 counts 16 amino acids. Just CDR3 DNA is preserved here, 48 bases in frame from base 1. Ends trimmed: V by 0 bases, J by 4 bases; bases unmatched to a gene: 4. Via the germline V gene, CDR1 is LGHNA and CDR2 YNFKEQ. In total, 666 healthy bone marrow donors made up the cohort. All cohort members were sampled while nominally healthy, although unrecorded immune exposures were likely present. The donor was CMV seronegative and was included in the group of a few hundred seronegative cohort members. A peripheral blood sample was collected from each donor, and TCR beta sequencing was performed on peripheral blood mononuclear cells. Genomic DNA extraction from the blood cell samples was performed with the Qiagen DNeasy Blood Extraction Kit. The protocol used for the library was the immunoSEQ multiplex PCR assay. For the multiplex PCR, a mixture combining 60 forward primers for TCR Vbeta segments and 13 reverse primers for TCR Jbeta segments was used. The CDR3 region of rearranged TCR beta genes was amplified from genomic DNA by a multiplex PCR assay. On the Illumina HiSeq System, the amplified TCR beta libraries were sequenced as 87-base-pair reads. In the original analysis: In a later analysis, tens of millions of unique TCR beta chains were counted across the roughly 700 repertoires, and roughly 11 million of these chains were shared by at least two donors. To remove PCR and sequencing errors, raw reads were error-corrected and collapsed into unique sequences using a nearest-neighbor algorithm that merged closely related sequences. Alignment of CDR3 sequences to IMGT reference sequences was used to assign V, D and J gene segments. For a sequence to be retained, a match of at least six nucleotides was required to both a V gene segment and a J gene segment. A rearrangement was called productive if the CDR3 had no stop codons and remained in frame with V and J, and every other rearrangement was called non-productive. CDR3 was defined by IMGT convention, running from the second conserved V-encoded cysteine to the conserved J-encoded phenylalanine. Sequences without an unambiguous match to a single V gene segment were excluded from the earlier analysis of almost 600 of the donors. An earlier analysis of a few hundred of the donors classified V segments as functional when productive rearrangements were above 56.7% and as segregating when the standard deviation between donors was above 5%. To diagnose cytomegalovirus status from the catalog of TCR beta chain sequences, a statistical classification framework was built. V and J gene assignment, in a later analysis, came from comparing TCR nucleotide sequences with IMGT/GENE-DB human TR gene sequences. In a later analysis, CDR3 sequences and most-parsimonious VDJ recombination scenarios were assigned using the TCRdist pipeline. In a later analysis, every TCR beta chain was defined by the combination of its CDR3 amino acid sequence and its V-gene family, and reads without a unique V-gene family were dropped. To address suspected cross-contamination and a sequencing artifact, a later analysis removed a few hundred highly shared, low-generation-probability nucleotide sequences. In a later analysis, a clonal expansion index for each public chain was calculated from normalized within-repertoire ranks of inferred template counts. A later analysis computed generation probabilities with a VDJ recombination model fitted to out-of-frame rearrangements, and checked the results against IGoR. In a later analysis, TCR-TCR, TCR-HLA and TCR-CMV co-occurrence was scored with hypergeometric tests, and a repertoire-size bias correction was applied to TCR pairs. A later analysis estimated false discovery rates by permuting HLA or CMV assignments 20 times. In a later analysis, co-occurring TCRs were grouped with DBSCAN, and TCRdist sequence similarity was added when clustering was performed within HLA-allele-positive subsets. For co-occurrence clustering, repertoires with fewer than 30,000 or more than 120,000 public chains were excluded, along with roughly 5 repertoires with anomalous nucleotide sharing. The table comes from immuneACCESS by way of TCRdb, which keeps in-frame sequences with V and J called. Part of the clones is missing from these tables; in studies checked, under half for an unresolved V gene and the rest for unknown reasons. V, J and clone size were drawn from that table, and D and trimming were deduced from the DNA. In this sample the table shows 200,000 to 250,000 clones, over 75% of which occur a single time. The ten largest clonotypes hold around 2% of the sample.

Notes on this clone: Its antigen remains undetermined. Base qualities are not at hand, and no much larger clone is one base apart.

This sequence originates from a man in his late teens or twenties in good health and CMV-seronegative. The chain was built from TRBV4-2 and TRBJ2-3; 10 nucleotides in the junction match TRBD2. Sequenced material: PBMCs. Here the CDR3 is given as CASSQESSGGPDTQYF. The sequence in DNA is TGTGCCAGCAGCCAAGAGTCTAGCGGGGGTCCAGATACGCAGTATTTT.